Following are 28 T cell receptor beta chains from one sample sequenced in a study of synovial regulatory T cells in juvenile arthritis. The repertoire was sequenced with immunoSEQ multiplex PCR; TCRdb's copy has only in-frame clones and lacks some. This table lists thousands of clones. Material: Treg cells from blood. The subset: remaining (HLA-DR-negative) circulating blood Treg cells. The receptors stem from a donor younger than 30 with juvenile idiopathic arthritis.

This sequence joins TRBV10-3 and TRBJ1-1. CDR3 length: 17 residues. No DNA sequence was recorded. CDR1 is ENHRY and CDR2 is SYGVKD in the germline V gene. CDR3: CAISEARTPVWNTEAFF.

The chain carries TRBV28 and TRBJ2-1; the TCRdb call, TRBD1, lacks DNA for checking. Germline loops: CDR1 MDHEN, CDR2 SYDVKM. The CDR3 totals 14 residues. Only the protein sequence is given. The chain's CDR3 is CASSRTGGTYEQFF.

The genes are TRBV18 and TRBJ2-3; TCRdb outputs TRBD2, but without DNA this stays unchecked. Germline V CDR1 and CDR2: KGHSH, LQKENI. CDR3 length equals 11 residues. The DNA is not on file. CDR3: CASSPGGTQYF.

V usage is TRBV4-1 and J usage is TRBJ2-5; the D call from TCRdb, TRBD2, cannot be confirmed without DNA. This CDR3 region has 15 residues. No DNA sequence was recorded. The germline V gene has CDR1 MGHRA and CDR2 YSYEKL. The CDR3: CASSLRLVIEETQYF.

The chain uses TRBV4-3 and TRBJ2-1. The CDR3 consists of 13 residues. This entry has no DNA. Germline V gene sequence: CDR1 LGHNA, CDR2 YSLEER. CDR3 region: CASSQVVGYEQFF.

CDR3 sequence: CSGRDGNTEAFF. The gene calls are TRBV29-1 and TRBJ1-1. The CDR3 runs 12 residues. A DNA sequence was not provided. Germline V gives CDR1 SQVTM, CDR2 ANQGSEA. Filled out from reference TRBV29-1 and TRBJ1-1, the complete variable domain reads SAVISQKPSRDICQRGTSLTIQCQVDSQVTMMFWYRQQPGQSLTLIATANQGSEATYESGFVIDKFPISRPNLTFSTLTVSNMSPEDSSIYLCSGRDGNTEAFFGQGTRLTVV.

The chain links TRBV30 to TRBJ1-6. CDR3 length: 15 amino acids. The DNA is unrecorded. CDR1 is GTSNPN and CDR2 is SVGIG in the germline V gene (reference sequence). CDR3 sequence: CAWSVAGVLVSPLHF.

The V and J genes are TRBV28 and TRBJ2-7; absent DNA, TCRdb's TRBD2 call cannot be checked. The CDR3 length is 16 residues. The DNA sequence is not available. Germline CDR1 and CDR2: MDHEN and SYDVKM. CDR3 residues: CASSGLAPLPSYEQYF.

The rearrangement uses TRBV7-8 and TRBJ2-1; with no DNA, the TCRdb D assignment of TRBD2 cannot be verified. Germline V gene data show CDR1 as SGHVS and CDR2 as FQNEAQ. The CDR3 has 17 amino acids. No DNA has been recorded. CDR3 in amino acids: CASSLAWRESSYNEQFF.

This rearrangement joins TRBV5-1 to TRBJ2-7; the TCRdb call, TRBD1, lacks DNA for checking. CDR3 size: 17 residues. No DNA was logged. Per germline, CDR1 SGHRS and CDR2 YFSETQ. Here the CDR3 reads CASSLNPNMGHSYEQYF.

The rearrangement links TRBV7-9 to TRBJ2-5; TCRdb proposes TRBD2, but this gene call is untestable without DNA. The CDR3 totals 14 residues. The record lacks a DNA sequence. CDR1 and CDR2 (germline): SEHNR, FQNEAQ (reference sequence). CDR3 in amino acids: CASSLFPVQETQYF.

The CDR3 here is CASSQDLGSERYGYTF. The chain employs TRBV4-1 and TRBJ1-2. Germline V gene sequence: CDR1 MGHRA, CDR2 YSYEKL. The CDR3 is made up of 16 amino acids. Nucleotide data are not available.

The V and J genes are TRBV6-6 and TRBJ2-7; the TCRdb D gene call, TRBD2, has no DNA to confirm it. This CDR3 spans 15 amino acids. DNA for this receptor is not on file. CDR1 is MNHNY and CDR2 is SVGAGI in the germline V gene (reference sequence). The CDR3 loop is CASSLTGTSAYEQYF.

The chain combines TRBV13 with TRBJ1-1. Germline assignment: CDR1 PRHDT and CDR2 FYEKMQ (reference sequence). The CDR3 length is 19 residues. No DNA is listed. CDR3 sequence: CASSLVRRVGVSLGTEAFF.

The chain combines TRBV6-1 with TRBJ1-6. Germline V CDR1 and CDR2: MNHNS, SASEGT. The length of the CDR3 is 15 residues. DNA is not recorded here. The CDR3 spells CASSPGWGPNSPLHF.

V gene TRBV29-1 combines with J gene TRBJ2-3. This CDR3 is 14 amino acids long. No DNA is listed. The germline CDR1 and CDR2 sequences are SQVTM and ANQGSEA. The CDR3 sequence is CSVQTTLNTDTQYF.

The gene calls are TRBV10-3 and TRBJ2-5. Germline loops: CDR1 ENHRY, CDR2 SYGVKD. The CDR3 has 15 residues. Only the protein sequence is given. CDR3 protein: CAISESVAVRETQYF.

This chain uses TRBV4-1 with TRBJ1-4; checking the TCRdb D call of TRBD1 is not possible without DNA. Germline CDR1 and CDR2: MGHRA and YSYEKL. There are 15 residues in the CDR3. A DNA sequence was not provided. CDR3 amino acids: CASSPSGQGNEKLFF.

The CDR3 loop reads CASSLIGWERRKGGYTF. The rearrangement uses TRBV7-9 and TRBJ1-2. CDR3 length: 17 residues. The coding DNA is unavailable. Germline V CDR1 and CDR2: SEHNR, FQNEAQ (reference sequence).

The CDR3 loop reads CAWSAPGRVSYNSPLHF. V usage is TRBV30 and J usage is TRBJ1-6; checking the TCRdb D call of TRBD1 is not possible without DNA. The CDR3 is 17 residues long. This entry has no DNA. The germline CDR1 and CDR2 sequences are GTSNPN and SVGIG (reference sequence).

The chain carries TRBV5-1 and TRBJ1-2; with no DNA, the TCRdb D assignment of TRBD1 cannot be verified. The CDR3 has 12 residues. The DNA sequence is not available. Germline V lookup: CDR1 SGHRS, CDR2 YFSETQ. The CDR3 here is CASSANPGGYTF. The full variable domain, completed using reference TRBV5-1 and TRBJ1-2, is KAGVTQTPRYLIKTRGQQVTLSCSPISGHRSVSWYQQTPGQGLQFLFEYFSETQRNKGNFPGRFSGRQFSNSRSEMNVSTLELGDSALYLCASSANPGGYTFGSGTRLTVV.

The rearrangement joins TRBV18 to TRBJ2-1; the TCRdb D gene call, TRBD2, has no DNA to confirm it. Germline-derived CDR1 and CDR2 are KGHSH and LQKENI. CDR3 size: 19 residues. A DNA sequence was not provided. CDR3 loop: CASSPPTGTSGRRDNEQFF.

This sequence joins TRBV6-1 and TRBJ2-1; the TCRdb D gene call, TRBD2, has no DNA to confirm it. Per the germline V gene, CDR1 is MNHNS and CDR2 is SASEGT. CDR3 length: 12 residues. No DNA was logged. This CDR3 reads CACLTVAGRGIF.

The chain combines TRBV5-1 with TRBJ1-2; checking the TCRdb D call of TRBD1 is not possible without DNA. The CDR3 length is 13 residues. The DNA is not on file. Germline values: CDR1 SGHRS, CDR2 YFSETQ. The CDR3 here is CASSLEQGRGYTF. The entire variable domain, with the rest obtained from reference TRBV5-1 and TRBJ1-2, is as follows: KAGVTQTPRYLIKTRGQQVTLSCSPISGHRSVSWYQQTPGQGLQFLFEYFSETQRNKGNFPGRFSGRQFSNSRSEMNVSTLELGDSALYLCASSLEQGRGYTFGSGTRLTVV.

V is TRBV6-6 and J is TRBJ2-7; TCRdb's assignment of TRBD1 cannot be checked, as there is no DNA. Germline V gene lookup returns CDR1 MNHNY and CDR2 SVGAGI (reference sequence). This CDR3 spans 13 amino acids. DNA was not recorded. CDR3 amino acids: CASSYSNRPEQYF.

The V gene is TRBV5-1, the J gene TRBJ1-1; TCRdb's D call, TRBD1, is unchecked because there is no DNA. The CDR3 contains 17 residues. Only the protein is on record. CDR1 is SGHRS and CDR2 is YFSETQ in the germline V gene. The CDR3 here is CASSRLGQGVYDTEAFF. Variable domain in full (rest from reference TRBV5-1 and TRBJ1-1): KAGVTQTPRYLIKTRGQQVTLSCSPISGHRSVSWYQQTPGQGLQFLFEYFSETQRNKGNFPGRFSGRQFSNSRSEMNVSTLELGDSALYLCASSRLGQGVYDTEAFFGQGTRLTVV.

The CDR3 spells CATSRTDRPGLAGGNEQFF. The rearrangement links TRBV15 to TRBJ2-1; TCRdb picks TRBD2, but there is no DNA to check that call. The CDR3 covers 19 residues. No DNA accompanies this entry. Per germline, CDR1 LNHNV and CDR2 YYDKDF (reference sequence).

The chain is built from TRBV5-1 and TRBJ2-7. Germline V gene lookup returns CDR1 SGHRS and CDR2 YFSETQ. This CDR3 contains 15 residues. Only the protein is on record. The chain's CDR3 is CASSLGHLLKDEQYF.